This is a list of T cell receptor beta chains from one sample in a study of blood T cell repertoires in COVID-19. The method was immunoSEQ multiplex PCR; TCRdb's version includes in-frame clones alone and lacks a portion of them. The sample gives over 200,000 clones, over 80% of which show up once; less than 7% is in the top ten. The source material was PBMCs or T cells enriched from blood (not recorded which). These receptors all stem from a middle-aged woman who had recovered from COVID-19. The CDR3 runs from the conserved cysteine through the conserved F or W.

J gene,V gene,CDR3 protein
TRBJ2-1,TRBV10-3,CAISGAYNEQFF
TRBJ2-7,TRBV18,CASSRRDYEQYF
TRBJ1-6,TRBV6-6,CASSYGRGIDAGLHF
TRBJ2-2,TRBV5-1,CASKGDNTGELFF
TRBJ2-1,TRBV3-1/TRBV3-2,CASSQERGLAYEQFF
TRBJ1-4,TRBV9,CASSAASPGDRGLPTNEKLFF
TRBJ2-1,TRBV3-1/TRBV3-2,CASSQGQANEQFF
TRBJ2-7,TRBV5-1,CASSLANQGDEQYF
TRBJ2-3,TRBV3-1/TRBV3-2,CASSPLAGAPDTQYF
TRBJ2-3,TRBV29-1,CSVEVGTSGRADTQYF
TRBJ2-7,TRBV3-1/TRBV3-2,CASSQGSVSYEQYF
TRBJ1-5,TRBV30,CAWSVRGAGNNQPQHF
TRBJ1-2,TRBV12-3/TRBV12-4,CASRPGPSWGYTF
TRBJ1-5,TRBV19,CASSLTGGRQPQHF
TRBJ1-3,TRBV19,CASRAVNSGNTIYF
TRBJ1-1,TRBV5-6,CASSRGQLYTEAFF
TRBJ2-7,TRBV6-5,CASSRDSAYEQYF
TRBJ2-3,TRBV2,CASSYRDRGNTDTQYF
TRBJ1-3,TRBV19,CASRTQGALNGNTIYF
TRBJ1-3,TRBV5-1,CASSLGWGLAGNTIYF
TRBJ2-3,TRBV5-1,CASSLTGAGDTQYF
TRBJ2-5,TRBV10-3,CAISAAWEGETQYF
TRBJ2-1,TRBV7-9,CASSLSPIGSSGKNNEQFF
TRBJ2-5,TRBV7-3,CASSRSGGSQETQYF
TRBJ1-3,TRBV7-9,CASRAGWGQLSGNTIYF
TRBJ2-3,TRBV21-1,CASNRSKRSRTDTQYF
TRBJ1-2,TRBV6-1,CASSEGRQTAGGYTF
TRBJ1-2,TRBV5-8,CASSFQPGQGWEGYTF
TRBJ2-1,TRBV10-1,CASSDPTGGIINNEQFF
TRBJ1-2,TRBV6-5,CASTRTFSYGYTF
TRBJ1-2,TRBV4-1,CASSHPRDRTYGYTF
TRBJ2-1,TRBV9,CASSVDLGAANEQFF
TRBJ1-3,TRBV30,CAWGTGISGNTIYF
TRBJ2-7,TRBV15,CATSIKREVIHEQYF
TRBJ1-3,TRBV5-4,CASSLKGVAGNTIYF
TRBJ1-5,TRBV7-2,CASSLGSGNQPQHF
TRBJ2-5,TRBV7-2,CASSPGQLQETQYF
TRBJ2-5,TRBV7-2,CASSSEGRETQYF
TRBJ2-3,TRBV5-6,CASRRTDTQYF
TRBJ2-3,TRBV11-2,CASSPQGDTQYF
TRBJ2-5,TRBV7-9,CASSRASSEQETQYF
TRBJ1-6,TRBV19,CASGRDRSLSPLHF